This T cell receptor (beta chain) came from a study of blood T cell repertoires in COVID-19. Overall study context: Acute-phase and convalescent COVID-19 samples originated in the United States, Italy and Spain. PBMCs, B-cell-depleted T cells, or T cells were the source of the cDNA or gDNA that made up the material.

By its share, this clone is medium-sized. Methods used by the authors: Reference gene primer amplification gave estimated nucleated cell counts. Repertoires were generated with immunoSEQ multiplex PCR, while TCRdb's copy carries only in-frame clones and drops some. D and trimming were read from the DNA, whereas the V and J calls and clone size are those reported in that table. The sample gives about 76,000 clones, around 75% of which show up once; 20% to 25% is in the top ten. The source material was peripheral blood. The origin of this receptor is a man aged 65 to 85 with acute or convalescent COVID-19.

CDR3 nucleotide sequence: TGTGCCAGCAGCGTCCCGGAGTCCCACGAGCAGTACTTC. Its protein is CASSVPESHEQYF. This chain uses TRBV3-1 (or the pseudogene TRBV3-2) with TRBJ2-7; D is ambiguous. From germline, CDR1 is LGHDT and CDR2 YNNKEL (reference sequence). The V end was cut by 5 bases, the J end by 5 bases, with 13 bases between. There are 13 residues in the CDR3.